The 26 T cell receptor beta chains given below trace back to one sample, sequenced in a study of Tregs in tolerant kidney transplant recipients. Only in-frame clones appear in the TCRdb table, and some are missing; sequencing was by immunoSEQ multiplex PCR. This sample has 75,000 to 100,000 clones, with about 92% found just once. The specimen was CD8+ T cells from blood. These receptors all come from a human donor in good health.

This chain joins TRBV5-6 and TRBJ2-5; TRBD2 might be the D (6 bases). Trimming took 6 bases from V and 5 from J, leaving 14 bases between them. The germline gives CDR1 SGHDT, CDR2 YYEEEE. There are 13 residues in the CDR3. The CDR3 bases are TGTGCCAGCACCCAGGGACTTTTTGAGACCCAGTACTTC. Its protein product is CASTQGLFETQYF. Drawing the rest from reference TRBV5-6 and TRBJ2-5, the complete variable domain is DAGVTQSPTHLIKTRGQQVTLRCSPKSGHDTVSWYQQALGQGPQFIFQYYEEEERQRGNFPDRFSGHQFPNYSSELNVNALLLGDSALYLCASTQGLFETQYFGPGTRLLVL.

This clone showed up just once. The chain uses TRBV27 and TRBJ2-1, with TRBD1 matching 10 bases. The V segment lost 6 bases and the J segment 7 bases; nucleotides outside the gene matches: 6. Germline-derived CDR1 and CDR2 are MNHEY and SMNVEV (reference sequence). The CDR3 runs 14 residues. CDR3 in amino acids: CASRRSGQGNEQFF. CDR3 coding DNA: TGTGCCAGCAGAAGGTCGGGACAGGGGAATGAGCAGTTCTTC.

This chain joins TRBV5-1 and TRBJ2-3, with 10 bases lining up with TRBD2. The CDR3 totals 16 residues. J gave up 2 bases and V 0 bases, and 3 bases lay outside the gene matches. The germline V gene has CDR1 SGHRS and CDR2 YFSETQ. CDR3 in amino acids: CASSLGLAGITDTQYF. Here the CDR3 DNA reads TGCGCCAGCAGCTTGGGACTAGCGGGTATCACAGATACGCAGTATTTT. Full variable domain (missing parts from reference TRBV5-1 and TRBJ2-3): KAGVTQTPRYLIKTRGQQVTLSCSPISGHRSVSWYQQTPGQGLQFLFEYFSETQRNKGNFPGRFSGRQFSNSRSEMNVSTLELGDSALYLCASSLGLAGITDTQYFGPGTRLTVL.

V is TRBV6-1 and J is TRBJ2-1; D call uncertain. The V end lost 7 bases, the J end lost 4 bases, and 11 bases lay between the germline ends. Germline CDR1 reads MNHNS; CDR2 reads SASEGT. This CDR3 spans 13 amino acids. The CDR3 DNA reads TGTGCCAGCACTGCTGACGCATACAATGAGCAGTTCTTC. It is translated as CASTADAYNEQFF.

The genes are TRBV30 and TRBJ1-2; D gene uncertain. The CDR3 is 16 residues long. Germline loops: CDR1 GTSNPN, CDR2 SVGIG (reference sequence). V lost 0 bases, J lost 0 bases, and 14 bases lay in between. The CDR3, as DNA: TGTGCCTGGAGTGTACCGGCCGAGGGCCCTAACTATGGCTACACCTTC. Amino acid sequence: CAWSVPAEGPNYGYTF.

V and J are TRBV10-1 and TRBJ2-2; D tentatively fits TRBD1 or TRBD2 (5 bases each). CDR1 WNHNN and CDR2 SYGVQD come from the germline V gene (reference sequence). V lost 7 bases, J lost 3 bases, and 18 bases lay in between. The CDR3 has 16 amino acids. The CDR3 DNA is TGCGCCAGCACCGATAGGGGAGAAAGCGACACCGGGGAGCTGTTTTTT. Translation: CASTDRGESDTGELFF.

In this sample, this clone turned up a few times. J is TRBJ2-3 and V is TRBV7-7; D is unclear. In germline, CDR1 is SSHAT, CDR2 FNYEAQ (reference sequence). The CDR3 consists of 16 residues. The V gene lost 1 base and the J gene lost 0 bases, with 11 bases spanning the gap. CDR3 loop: CASSLVVGSSTDTQYF. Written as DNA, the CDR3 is TGTGCCAGCAGCTTAGTGGTCGGATCTAGCACAGATACGCAGTATTTT.

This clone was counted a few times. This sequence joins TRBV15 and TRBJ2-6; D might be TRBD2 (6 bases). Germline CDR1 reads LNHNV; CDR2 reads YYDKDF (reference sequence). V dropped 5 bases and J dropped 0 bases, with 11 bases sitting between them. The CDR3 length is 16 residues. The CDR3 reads CATSSGRSSGANVLTF. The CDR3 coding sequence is TGTGCCACCAGCTCAGGGAGGAGCTCTGGGGCCAACGTCCTGACTTTC.

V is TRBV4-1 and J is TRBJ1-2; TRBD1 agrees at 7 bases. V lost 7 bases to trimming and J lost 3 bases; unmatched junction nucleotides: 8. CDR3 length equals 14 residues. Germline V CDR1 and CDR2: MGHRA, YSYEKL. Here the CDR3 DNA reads TGCGCCAGCACCACAGGGGACCGGGACTATGGCTACACCTTC. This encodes CASTTGDRDYGYTF.

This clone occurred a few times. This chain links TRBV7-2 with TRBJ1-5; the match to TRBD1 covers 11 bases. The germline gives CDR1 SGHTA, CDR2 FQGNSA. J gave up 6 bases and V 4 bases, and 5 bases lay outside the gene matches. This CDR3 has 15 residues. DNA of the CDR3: TGTGCCAGCAGCTCGGACAGGGGGCGGACTCAGCCCCAGCATTTT. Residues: CASSSDRGRTQPQHF. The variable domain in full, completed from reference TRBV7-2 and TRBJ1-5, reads GAGVSQSPSNKVTEKGKDVELRCDPISGHTALYWYRQSLGQGLEFLIYFQGNSAPDKSGLPSDRFSAERTGGSVSTLTIQRTQQEDSAVYLCASSSDRGRTQPQHFGDGTRLSIL.

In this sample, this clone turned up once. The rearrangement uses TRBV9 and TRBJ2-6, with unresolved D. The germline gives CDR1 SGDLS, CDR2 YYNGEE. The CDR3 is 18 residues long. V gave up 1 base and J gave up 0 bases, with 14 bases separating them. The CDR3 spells CASSVWPTHSSGANVLTF. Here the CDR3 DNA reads TGTGCCAGCAGCGTATGGCCAACCCACAGCTCTGGGGCCAACGTCCTGACTTTC.

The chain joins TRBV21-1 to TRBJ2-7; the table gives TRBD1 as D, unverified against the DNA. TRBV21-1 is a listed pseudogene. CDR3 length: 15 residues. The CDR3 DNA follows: TGTGCCAGCAGCAAAGGAGGGGGACCCCACTACGAGCAGTACTTC. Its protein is CASSKGGGPHYEQYF.

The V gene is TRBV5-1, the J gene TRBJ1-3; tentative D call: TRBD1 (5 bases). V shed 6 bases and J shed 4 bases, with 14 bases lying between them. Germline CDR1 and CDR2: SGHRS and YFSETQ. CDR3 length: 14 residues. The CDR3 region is CASTLTTGGNTIYF. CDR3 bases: TGCGCCAGCACCCTTACCACAGGAGGAAACACCATATATTTT.

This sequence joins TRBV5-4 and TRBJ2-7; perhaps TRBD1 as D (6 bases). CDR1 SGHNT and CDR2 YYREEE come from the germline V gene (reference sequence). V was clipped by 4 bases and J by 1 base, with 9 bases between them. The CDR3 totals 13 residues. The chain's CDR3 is CASSPGQSYEQYF. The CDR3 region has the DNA TGTGCCAGCAGCCCAGGACAGTCCTACGAGCAGTACTTC.

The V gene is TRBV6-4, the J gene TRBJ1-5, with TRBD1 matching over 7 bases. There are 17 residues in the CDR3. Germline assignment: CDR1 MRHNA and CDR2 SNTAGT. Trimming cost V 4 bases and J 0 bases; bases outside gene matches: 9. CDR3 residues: CASSGPGQHRSNQPQHF. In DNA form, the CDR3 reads TGTGCCAGCAGTGGCCCGGGACAGCATCGTAGCAATCAGCCCCAGCATTTT.

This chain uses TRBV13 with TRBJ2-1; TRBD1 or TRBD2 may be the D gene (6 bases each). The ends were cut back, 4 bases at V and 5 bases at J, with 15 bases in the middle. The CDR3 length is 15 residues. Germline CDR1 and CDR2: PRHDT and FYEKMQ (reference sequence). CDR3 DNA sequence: TGTGCCAGCAGCTGGGGGGCGGTGGGGCACAATGAGCAGTTCTTC. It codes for CASSWGAVGHNEQFF.

CDR3 sequence reads: CASNLLGESEAFF. In DNA form, the CDR3 reads TGTGCCAGCAACCTCCTAGGAGAATCTGAAGCTTTCTTT. The rearrangement uses TRBV9 and TRBJ1-1; D gene unclear. V lost 6 bases and J 6 bases, leaving 15 bases between the germline ends. Germline V gives CDR1 SGDLS, CDR2 YYNGEE. The length of the CDR3 is 13 residues.

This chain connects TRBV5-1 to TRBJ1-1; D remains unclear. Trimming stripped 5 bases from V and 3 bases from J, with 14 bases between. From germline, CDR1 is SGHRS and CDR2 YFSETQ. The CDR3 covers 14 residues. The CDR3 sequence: CASRPVLGYTEAFF. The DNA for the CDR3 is TGCGCCAGCAGGCCTGTATTAGGGTACACTGAAGCTTTCTTT.

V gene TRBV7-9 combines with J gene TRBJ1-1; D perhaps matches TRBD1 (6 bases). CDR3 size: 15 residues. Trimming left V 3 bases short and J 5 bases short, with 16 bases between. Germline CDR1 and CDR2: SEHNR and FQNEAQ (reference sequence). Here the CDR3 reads CASSFPSEGGTEAFF. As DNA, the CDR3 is TGTGCCAGCAGCTTTCCCTCTGAAGGGGGAACTGAAGCTTTCTTT.

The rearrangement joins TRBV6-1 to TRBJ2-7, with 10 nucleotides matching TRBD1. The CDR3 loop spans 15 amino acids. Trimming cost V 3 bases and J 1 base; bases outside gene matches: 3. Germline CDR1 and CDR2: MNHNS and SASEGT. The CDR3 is CASSEGQGLSYEQYF. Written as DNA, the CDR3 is TGTGCCAGCAGTGAGGGACAGGGGCTTTCCTACGAGCAGTACTTC.

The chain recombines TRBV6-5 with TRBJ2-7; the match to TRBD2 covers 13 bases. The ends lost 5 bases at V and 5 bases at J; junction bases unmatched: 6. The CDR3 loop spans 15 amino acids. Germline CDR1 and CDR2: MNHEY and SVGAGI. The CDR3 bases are TGTGCCAGCAGTAGGACTAGCGGGAGTAACGACGAGCAGTACTTC. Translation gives CASSRTSGSNDEQYF.

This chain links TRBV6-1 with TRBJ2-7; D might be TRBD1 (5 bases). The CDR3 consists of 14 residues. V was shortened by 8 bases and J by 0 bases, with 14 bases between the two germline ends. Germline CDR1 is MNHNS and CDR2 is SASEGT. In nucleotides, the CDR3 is TGTGCCAGCGAGGCAGGGTATAGCTCCTACGAGCAGTACTTC. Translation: CASEAGYSSYEQYF.

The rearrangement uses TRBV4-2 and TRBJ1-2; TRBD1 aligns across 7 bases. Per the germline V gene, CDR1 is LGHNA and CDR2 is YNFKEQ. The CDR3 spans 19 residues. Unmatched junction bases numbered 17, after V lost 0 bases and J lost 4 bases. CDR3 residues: CASSQDRGPPGTGSYGYTF. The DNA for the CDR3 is TGTGCCAGCAGCCAAGATAGGGGGCCCCCCGGTACCGGTAGCTATGGCTACACCTTC.

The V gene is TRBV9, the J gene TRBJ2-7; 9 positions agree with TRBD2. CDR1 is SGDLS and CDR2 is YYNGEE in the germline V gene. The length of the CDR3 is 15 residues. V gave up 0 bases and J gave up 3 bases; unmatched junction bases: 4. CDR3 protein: CASSVGIAGVYEQYF. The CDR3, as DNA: TGTGCCAGCAGCGTAGGAATAGCGGGGGTCTACGAGCAGTACTTC.

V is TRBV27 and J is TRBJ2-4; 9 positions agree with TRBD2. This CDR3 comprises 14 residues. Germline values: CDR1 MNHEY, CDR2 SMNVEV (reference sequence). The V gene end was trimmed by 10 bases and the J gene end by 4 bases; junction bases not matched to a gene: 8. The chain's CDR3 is CATSLAGTKNIQYF. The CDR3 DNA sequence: TGTGCCACCAGCCTAGCGGGAACTAAAAACATTCAGTACTTC.

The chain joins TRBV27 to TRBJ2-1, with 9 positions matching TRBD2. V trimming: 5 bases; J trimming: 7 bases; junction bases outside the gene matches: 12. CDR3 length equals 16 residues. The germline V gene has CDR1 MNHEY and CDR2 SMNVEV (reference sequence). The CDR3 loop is CASSKAGLARQNEQFF. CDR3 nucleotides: TGTGCCAGCAGTAAAGCGGGACTAGCCAGGCAGAATGAGCAGTTCTTC.